This passage covers 18 T cell receptor beta chains from one sample sequenced in a study of blood T cell repertoires in COVID-19. Repertoires were generated with immunoSEQ multiplex PCR, while TCRdb's copy carries only in-frame clones and drops some. The sample shows around 170,000 clones, approximately 80% of them seen only once. The sample comprised PBMCs or T cells enriched from blood (not recorded which). The source is a woman in her forties or fifties who had recovered from COVID-19.

The rearrangement uses TRBV7-9 and TRBJ2-1; the match to TRBD2 covers 7 bases. This CDR3 is 15 amino acids long. The V gene's germline CDR1 is SEHNR and CDR2 FQNEAQ (reference sequence). V lost 0 bases, J lost 9 bases, and 8 bases stayed unmatched. CDR3 in amino acids: CASSLAFAGVGEQFF. DNA of the CDR3: TGTGCCAGCAGCTTAGCGTTTGCGGGAGTGGGTGAGCAGTTCTTC. Filled out from reference TRBV7-9 and TRBJ2-1, the complete variable domain reads DTGVSQNPRHKITKRGQNVTFRCDPISEHNRLYWYRQTLGQGPEFLTYFQNEAQLEKSRLLSDRFSAERPKGSFSTLEIQRTEQGDSAMYLCASSLAFAGVGEQFFGPGTRLTVL.

The chain links TRBV5-8 to TRBJ2-2, with D unclear. Per the germline V gene, CDR1 is SGHTS and CDR2 is YDEGEE. The CDR3 is 14 amino acids. Deletions cut 4 bases from V and 3 bases from J, with 10 bases between. This CDR3 is CASSRRLDTGELFF. DNA for the CDR3: TGTGCCAGCAGCCGTAGACTGGACACCGGGGAGCTGTTTTTT.

This clone was observed a single time. The chain is built from TRBV7-9 and TRBJ1-1; 7 positions match TRBD1. The germline gives CDR1 SEHNR, CDR2 FQNEAQ (reference sequence). This CDR3 spans 15 amino acids. J was trimmed by 4 bases and V by 4 bases; bases with no gene match: 9. The CDR3 reads CASSSLEGASTEAFF. Written as DNA, the CDR3 is TGTGCCAGCAGCTCCTTGGAGGGGGCGAGCACTGAAGCTTTCTTT.

This chain links TRBV10-3 with TRBJ1-5, with 7 bases aligning to TRBD1. V lost 2 bases to trimming and J lost 6 bases; unmatched junction nucleotides: 10. The CDR3 has 16 amino acids. CDR1 and CDR2 from the germline V gene are ENHRY and SYGVKD. This chain's CDR3 is CAISEGQGVASQPQHF. CDR3 coding DNA: TGTGCCATCAGTGAGGGGCAGGGGGTGGCAAGTCAGCCCCAGCATTTT.

The rearrangement links TRBV5-1 to TRBJ1-5; TRBD1 matches 10 bases. This CDR3 spans 15 amino acids. V trimming: 4 bases; J trimming: 6 bases; junction bases outside the gene matches: 7. Germline lookup yields CDR1 SGHRS and CDR2 YFSETQ. Written as DNA, the CDR3 is TGCGCCAGCAGCGCAGGGACAGGGGACGGTCAGCCCCAGCATTTT. Residues: CASSAGTGDGQPQHF. Looking up the rest from reference TRBV5-1 and TRBJ1-5 gives the full variable domain: KAGVTQTPRYLIKTRGQQVTLSCSPISGHRSVSWYQQTPGQGLQFLFEYFSETQRNKGNFPGRFSGRQFSNSRSEMNVSTLELGDSALYLCASSAGTGDGQPQHFGDGTRLSIL.

This clone turned up a few times. The CDR3 nucleotides read TGTGCCACCAGGGGAGGACAAAACACTGAAGCTTTCTTT. This sequence encodes CATRGGQNTEAFF. The chain uses TRBV24-1 and TRBJ1-1, with D perhaps matching TRBD1 (5 bases). The CDR3 contains 13 residues. Germline values: CDR1 KGHDR, CDR2 SFDVKD. V was shortened by 7 bases and J by 2 bases, with 10 bases between the two germline ends.

This chain links TRBV7-2 with TRBJ1-1; the match to TRBD1 covers 8 bases. The CDR3 has 15 residues. Germline-derived CDR1 and CDR2 are SGHTA and FQGNSA. With 6 bases clipped from V and 4 bases from J, the junction kept 10 bases outside the gene matches. Here the CDR3 DNA reads TGTGCCAGCAGGACCTTCCAGGGGGCGGTCACTGAAGCTTTCTTT. It yields the protein CASRTFQGAVTEAFF.

This chain connects TRBV7-8 to TRBJ2-1; a possible D gene is TRBD2 (6 bases). V lost 1 base and J 9 bases, leaving 19 bases between the germline ends. CDR1 SGHVS and CDR2 FQNEAQ come from the germline V gene. This CDR3 region has 16 residues. This CDR3 is CASSLVLAGSSIEQFF. The CDR3 coding sequence is TGTGCCAGCAGCTTAGTGCTCGCGGGAAGTAGCATTGAGCAGTTCTTC. The entire variable domain, with the rest obtained from reference TRBV7-8 and TRBJ2-1, is as follows: GAGVSQSPRYKVAKRGQDVALRCDPISGHVSLFWYQQALGQGPEFLTYFQNEAQLDKSGLPSDRFFAERPEGSVSTLKIQRTQQEDSAVYLCASSLVLAGSSIEQFFGPGTRLTVL.

CDR3 sequence: CASSSGLATYEQYF. The CDR3 nucleotides are TGTGCCAGCAGCTCGGGACTAGCAACCTACGAGCAGTACTTC. The chain joins TRBV5-8 to TRBJ2-7, with TRBD2 matching 9 bases. The ends lost 3 bases at V and 2 bases at J; junction bases unmatched: 3. CDR1 and CDR2 from the germline V gene are SGHTS and YDEGEE. The CDR3 spans 14 residues.

This clone was seen only a few times. J is TRBJ1-2 and V is TRBV5-6; D unclear. The CDR3 contains 14 residues. V was clipped by 1 base and J by 0 bases, with 7 bases between them. Germline V gene sequence: CDR1 SGHDT, CDR2 YYEEEE. CDR3 nucleotides: TGTGCCAGCAGCTTGAGAGGAGCTAACTATGGCTACACCTTC. This gives the protein CASSLRGANYGYTF.

The chain links TRBV19 to TRBJ2-1; D not resolved. This CDR3 comprises 12 residues. Trimming shortened V by 10 bases and J by 0 bases, and 7 bases separated the two germline ends. Germline assignment: CDR1 LNHDA and CDR2 SQIVND (reference sequence). The CDR3: CATRSSYNEQFF. CDR3 DNA sequence: TGTGCCACAAGGAGCTCCTACAATGAGCAGTTCTTC.

V gene TRBV7-9 combines with J gene TRBJ2-1, with 7 nucleotides matching TRBD1. CDR3 size: 15 residues. The trim removed 3 bases at V and 7 bases at J, leaving 9 bases unmatched. Germline CDR1 is SEHNR and CDR2 is FQNEAQ (reference sequence). In DNA, the CDR3 is TGTGCCAGCAGCTTCGCGGCAGGGGGTGGAAATGAGCAGTTCTTC. Translated: CASSFAAGGGNEQFF.

The V call is TRBV6-5, the J call TRBJ2-3, with 9 nucleotides matching TRBD2. The length of the CDR3 is 16 residues. The ends lost 4 bases at V and 5 bases at J; junction bases unmatched: 10. The germline CDR1 and CDR2 sequences are MNHEY and SVGAGI. The CDR3 region has the DNA TGTGCCAGCAGTTTCCCTGCGGGGGGGCATAGAGATACGCAGTATTTT. Translating it yields CASSFPAGGHRDTQYF.

The gene calls are TRBV28 and TRBJ1-1; a possible D gene is TRBD1 (6 bases). This CDR3 is 14 amino acids long. CDR1 and CDR2 from the germline V gene are MDHEN and SYDVKM. V was cut by 4 bases and J by 0 bases, with 9 bases left in between. CDR3 amino acids: CASSSPGVNTEAFF. The CDR3 nucleotides are TGTGCCAGCAGTTCCCCAGGGGTGAACACTGAAGCTTTCTTT.

The CDR3 DNA reads as TGTGCCAGCAGTTACGGGACTAGCGGGACTGGGGAGACCCAGTACTTC. Its protein product is CASSYGTSGTGETQYF. The chain joins TRBV6-2 or TRBV6-3 to TRBJ2-5; the match to TRBD2 covers 13 bases. The junction had 5 bases not matched to a gene; V was cut back by 2 bases and J by 5 bases. This CDR3 region has 16 residues. Germline loops: CDR1 MNHEY, CDR2 SVGEGT.

The DNA for the CDR3 is TGTGCCAGTAGTATCGGGACAGGGAACCGTTATGGCTACACCTTC. This encodes CASSIGTGNRYGYTF. The J gene is TRBJ1-2, the V gene TRBV19; TRBD1 agrees at 9 bases. V shed 3 bases and J 5 bases; nucleotides not matched to a gene: 7. The CDR3 sequence is 15 residues long. Germline V lookup: CDR1 LNHDA, CDR2 SQIVND (reference sequence).

V is TRBV10-3 and J is TRBJ1-5; 8 nucleotides agree with TRBD1. The V and J ends lost 6 bases and 7 bases, in that order; junction bases with no gene match: 8. The CDR3 has 14 amino acids. From germline, CDR1 is ENHRY and CDR2 SYGVKD. Here the CDR3 DNA reads TGTGCCATCAGCCTGACAGGGGTCGGGCAGCCCCAGCATTTT. Residues: CAISLTGVGQPQHF.

This clone appeared a single time. V usage is TRBV28 and J usage is TRBJ2-5, with TRBD2 as a possible D gene (5 bases). This CDR3 has 17 residues. The germline V gene encodes CDR1 MDHEN and CDR2 SYDVKM. V dropped 1 base and J dropped 0 bases, with 15 bases sitting between them. The DNA for the CDR3 is TGTGCCAGCAGTTTATTAAGGAAACTGGGAGACCAAGAGACCCAGTACTTC. Translated, it gives CASSLLRKLGDQETQYF.